These 27 T cell receptor beta chains were all obtained from the same sample, sequenced in a study of blood T cell repertoires in COVID-19. Using immunoSEQ multiplex PCR, the repertoire was profiled, and TCRdb retains in-frame clones only, with some absent. The sample has roughly 190,000 clones; under 85% are singletons. Sequencing was carried out using peripheral blood. Receptors were obtained from a woman between 40 and 55 years old with acute or convalescent COVID-19.

The rearrangement links TRBV27 to TRBJ2-3; TRBD1 matches at 8 bases. V was clipped by 6 bases and J by 6 bases; unmatched bases: 11. Germline-derived CDR1 and CDR2 are MNHEY and SMNVEV (reference sequence). The CDR3 is 15 amino acids. CDR3 DNA sequence: TGTGCCAGCAGCCCCGGACAGGGACGGGTTGATACGCAGTATTTT. Its protein product is CASSPGQGRVDTQYF.

V and J are TRBV4-2 and TRBJ2-7; D perhaps matches TRBD1 (5 bases). Trimming removed 0 bases from V and 3 bases from J, with 12 bases in between. Per germline, CDR1 LGHNA and CDR2 YNFKEQ. The CDR3 spans 15 residues. CDR3 loop: CASSQDQQAGYEQYF. Here the CDR3 DNA reads TGTGCCAGCAGCCAAGATCAACAGGCAGGCTACGAGCAGTACTTC.

V usage is TRBV5-1 and J usage is TRBJ2-2; tentatively, D is TRBD1 (5 bases). The V end lost 0 bases, the J end lost 3 bases, and 9 bases lay between the germline ends. The CDR3 totals 15 residues. Germline CDR1 reads SGHRS; CDR2 reads YFSETQ. As DNA, the CDR3 is TGCGCCAGCAGCTTGGGGGTAGGGGACACCGGGGAGCTGTTTTTT. Protein sequence: CASSLGVGDTGELFF.

The V and J genes are TRBV27 and TRBJ1-2; D is unclear. The CDR3 totals 13 residues. CDR1 MNHEY and CDR2 SMNVEV come from the germline V gene (reference sequence). V lost 3 bases and J lost 1, with 6 bases in between. CDR3 coding DNA: TGTGCCAGCAGTTTCTCGGTTAACTATGGCTACACCTTC. This sequence encodes CASSFSVNYGYTF.

The chain links TRBV27 to TRBJ2-1; TRBD1 matches 9 bases. CDR1 is MNHEY and CDR2 is SMNVEV in the germline V gene (reference sequence). The CDR3 extends over 16 amino acids. V shed 5 bases and J 6 bases; nucleotides not matched to a gene: 11. CDR3 sequence: CASSPSPGTGINEQFF. CDR3 bases: TGTGCCAGCAGTCCAAGTCCCGGGACAGGGATCAATGAGCAGTTCTTC.

The chain uses TRBV7-9 and TRBJ1-2; weak D call: TRBD1 (6 bases). The CDR3 has 12 residues. Trimming took off 4 bases at V and 7 bases at J, with 10 bases between the two ends. Germline CDR1 SEHNR, CDR2 FQNEAQ (reference sequence). CDR3 loop: CASSSTGFGYTF. CDR3 bases: TGTGCCAGCAGCTCAACAGGGTTTGGCTACACCTTC. Full variable domain (outside the CDR3, taken from reference TRBV7-9 and TRBJ1-2): DTGVSQNPRHKITKRGQNVTFRCDPISEHNRLYWYRQTLGQGPEFLTYFQNEAQLEKSRLLSDRFSAERPKGSFSTLEIQRTEQGDSAMYLCASSSTGFGYTFGSGTRLTVV.

The V gene is TRBV21-1, the J gene TRBJ1-5; TRBD1, as called in the table, went unchecked against the DNA. TRBV21-1 is described as a pseudogene. The CDR3 extends over 21 amino acids. The CDR3 loop is CASSKVEENFRQGAPNQPQHF. CDR3 in DNA: TGTGCCAGCAGCAAAGTGGAGGAGAACTTTCGACAGGGGGCGCCTAATCAGCCCCAGCATTTT.

This sequence joins TRBV4-1 and TRBJ1-2; TRBD1 aligns across 10 bases. With V trimmed by 2 bases and J by 8 bases, 5 bases remained unmatched. Germline assignment: CDR1 MGHRA and CDR2 YSYEKL. The CDR3 totals 14 residues. The CDR3 nucleotides read TGCGCCAGCAGCCAACGGGACAGGGGTTACGGCTACACCTTC. It codes for CASSQRDRGYGYTF.

The table lists this clone with a count of one. The rearrangement uses TRBV27 and TRBJ2-1, with 11 bases identical to TRBD2. The V gene's germline CDR1 is MNHEY and CDR2 SMNVEV (reference sequence). V was pared by 3 bases and J by 6 bases, with 4 bases of the junction left unmatched. This CDR3 region has 15 residues. Written as DNA, the CDR3 is TGTGCCAGCAGTTTCTTAGCGGGAGGGGGCAATGAGCAGTTCTTC. Translation gives CASSFLAGGGNEQFF.

The V call is TRBV2, the J call TRBJ1-4; D is uncertain. Trimming shortened V by 2 bases and J by 4 bases, and 11 bases separated the two germline ends. The germline V gene has CDR1 SNHLY and CDR2 FYNNEI. The CDR3 length is 15 residues. This chain's CDR3 is CASSERPRDNEKLFF. The CDR3 coding sequence is TGTGCCAGCAGTGAAAGGCCACGGGATAATGAAAAACTGTTTTTT.

The chain couples TRBV10-3 to TRBJ2-1; tentatively, D is TRBD1 (6 bases). The CDR3 has 15 residues. CDR1 ENHRY and CDR2 SYGVKD come from the germline V gene. V was shortened by 4 bases and J by 5 bases, with 15 bases between the two germline ends. The CDR3: CAISVIGTRDNEQFF. Written as DNA, the CDR3 is TGTGCCATCAGTGTTATTGGGACACGAGACAATGAGCAGTTCTTC.

The CDR3 DNA sequence: TGCGCCAGCAGCCAACCTACAGGATATGGCTACACCTTC. Protein: CASSQPTGYGYTF. The chain recombines TRBV4-1 with TRBJ1-2, with D maybe TRBD1 (5 bases). V was clipped by 2 bases and J by 5 bases, with 9 bases between them. Germline V gives CDR1 MGHRA, CDR2 YSYEKL. This CDR3 spans 13 amino acids.

The gene calls are TRBV27 and TRBJ2-7; D is perhaps TRBD2 (5 bases). The CDR3 sequence is 15 residues long. Germline V gene lookup returns CDR1 MNHEY and CDR2 SMNVEV (reference sequence). V was clipped by 3 bases and J by 6 bases, with 18 bases between them. For the CDR3, the DNA is TGTGCCAGCAGTTTGGGCCGGATAAGACTACCCGAGCAGTACTTC. Amino acid sequence: CASSLGRIRLPEQYF.

This clone was seen only once. The V call is TRBV5-1, the J call TRBJ2-3; 7 bases are shared with TRBD1. CDR1 SGHRS and CDR2 YFSETQ come from the germline V gene. The ends lost 4 bases at V and 7 bases at J; junction bases unmatched: 15. CDR3 length equals 16 residues. The DNA of the CDR3 is TGCGCCAGCAGCCCCCCGGGGACAGCCACATCGAATACGCAGTATTTT. It is translated as CASSPPGTATSNTQYF.

The V gene is TRBV9, the J gene TRBJ2-1; 8 bases line up with TRBD2. This CDR3 is 16 amino acids long. Germline assignment: CDR1 SGDLS and CDR2 YYNGEE. V lost 4 bases to trimming and J lost 7 bases; unmatched junction nucleotides: 13. In nucleotides, the CDR3 is TGTGCCAGCAGCCCTCCTACCGGGACTAGTTTGAATGAGCAGTTCTTC. Translating gives CASSPPTGTSLNEQFF.

This chain connects TRBV19 to TRBJ1-2; TRBD1 is a possible D gene (6 bases). This CDR3 comprises 17 residues. V was pared by 6 bases and J by 5 bases, with 25 bases between. Germline V gene sequence: CDR1 LNHDA, CDR2 SQIVND (reference sequence). CDR3 DNA: TGTGCCAGTAGCCTCGCCTCAGTGGGGGGGCGACGATATGGCTACACCTTC. Translation gives CASSLASVGGRRYGYTF.

As regards this clone: Different DNA sequences within this sample yield the same CDR3. For the CDR3, the DNA is TGTGCCAGCAGTTTACCCGGTTATGGCTACACCTTC. Protein product: CASSLPGYGYTF. V and J are TRBV28 and TRBJ1-2, with no clear D. V was clipped by 2 bases and J by 5 bases, with 6 bases between them. Germline-derived CDR1 and CDR2 are MDHEN and SYDVKM. This CDR3 has 12 amino acids.

V and J are TRBV11-2 and TRBJ1-6; D unresolved. CDR1 and CDR2 (germline): SGHAT, FQNNGV. This CDR3 contains 14 residues. The V end lost 4 bases, the J end lost 7 bases, and 11 bases lay between the germline ends. The CDR3 here is CASSWRSGNSPLHF. The CDR3 DNA follows: TGTGCCAGCAGCTGGCGGTCTGGGAATTCACCCCTCCACTTT.

This clone was seen only once. The chain couples TRBV25-1 to TRBJ2-7; a weak D match, TRBD1 (5 bases). The length of the CDR3 is 12 residues. V lost 5 bases to trimming and J lost 3 bases, with 8 bases between them. CDR1 and CDR2 from the germline V gene are MGHDK and SYGVNS. The CDR3, as DNA: TGTGCCAGCAGTCGACAGAACTACGAGCAGTACTTC. This codes for CASSRQNYEQYF.

V usage is TRBV7-9 and J usage is TRBJ2-2; no clear D gene. Germline lookup yields CDR1 SEHNR and CDR2 FQNEAQ (reference sequence). The CDR3 contains 15 residues. With 1 base removed from V and 4 bases from J, the gap between germline ends came to 10 bases. The CDR3 region is CASSLGQPGTGELFF. The CDR3 DNA follows: TGTGCCAGCAGCTTAGGGCAGCCGGGCACCGGGGAGCTGTTTTTT. The whole variable domain, filled in from reference TRBV7-9 and TRBJ2-2, reads DTGVSQNPRHKITKRGQNVTFRCDPISEHNRLYWYRQTLGQGPEFLTYFQNEAQLEKSRLLSDRFSAERPKGSFSTLEIQRTEQGDSAMYLCASSLGQPGTGELFFGEGSRLTVL.

The J gene is TRBJ1-4, the V gene TRBV16, with D possibly TRBD1 on 6 matching bases. The germline gives CDR1 KGHSY, CDR2 FQNENV. The CDR3 is made up of 15 amino acids. V was cut by 1 base and J by 3 bases, with 9 bases left in between. The CDR3 coding sequence is TGTGCCAGCAGCCAATTGGGGGCGGCTAATGAAAAACTGTTTTTT. Translated, it gives CASSQLGAANEKLFF. Based on the CDR3 plus reference TRBV16 and TRBJ1-4, the full variable domain is GEEVAQTPKHLVRGEGQKAKLYCAPIKGHSYVFWYQQVLKNEFKFLISFQNENVFDETGMPKERFSAKCLPNSPCSLEIQATKLEDSAVYFCASSQLGAANEKLFFGSGTQLSVL.

This clone has a handful of counts. The V call is TRBV29-1, the J call TRBJ1-6; D is perhaps TRBD1 (5 bases). The CDR3 totals 13 residues. In germline, CDR1 is SQVTM, CDR2 ANQGSEA. V lost 6 bases to trimming and J lost 7 bases, with 13 bases between them. As DNA, the CDR3 is TGCAGCGTCAGTCAGGGAAGGAATTCACCCCTCCACTTT. Translated: CSVSQGRNSPLHF.

This clone has only a few counts. V and J are TRBV4-2 and TRBJ1-1; weak D call: TRBD1 (6 bases). The CDR3 is 19 amino acids. CDR1 and CDR2 (germline): LGHNA, YNFKEQ. V lost 3 bases to trimming and J lost 4 bases, with 27 bases between them. The DNA for the CDR3 is TGTGCCAGCAGCCAGAAGATTGGGGCACAACGGGGGGCGGTCACTGAAGCTTTCTTT. The encoded protein is CASSQKIGAQRGAVTEAFF.

The V gene is TRBV5-6, the J gene TRBJ1-1, with D perhaps TRBD1 (6 bases). V gave up 0 bases and J gave up 6 bases, with 15 bases separating them. CDR1 and CDR2 from the germline V gene are SGHDT and YYEEEE. This CDR3 comprises 15 residues. The CDR3, as DNA: TGTGCCAGCAGCTTGGGTCCCAGGGGAGGGCCTGAAGCTTTCTTT. Translating gives CASSLGPRGGPEAFF.

The rearrangement joins TRBV11-2 to TRBJ2-7; D remains ambiguous. Trimming took 1 base from V and 12 from J, leaving 10 bases between them. Germline V gene sequence: CDR1 SGHAT, CDR2 FQNNGV. The CDR3 is 11 residues long. This CDR3 is CASSLGDSRYF. CDR3 sequence (DNA): TGTGCCAGCAGCTTAGGTGACTCCAGGTACTTC.

In this sample, this clone turned up a few times. The chain uses TRBV9 and TRBJ2-5, with D possibly TRBD2 on 5 matching bases. There are 15 residues in the CDR3. The germline CDR1 and CDR2 sequences are SGDLS and YYNGEE. Deletions cut 2 bases from V and 2 bases from J, with 13 bases between. DNA for the CDR3: TGTGCCAGCAGCGTCTCGGGGAGCTTACAAGAGACCCAGTACTTC. This codes for CASSVSGSLQETQYF.

J is TRBJ1-2 and V is TRBV30; D is undetermined. CDR3 size: 13 residues. Germline lookup yields CDR1 GTSNPN and CDR2 SVGIG (reference sequence). V dropped 5 bases and J dropped 0 bases, with 10 bases sitting between them. The DNA for the CDR3 is TGTGCCTGGGATTCGGTTCCTAACTATGGCTACACCTTC. The encoded protein is CAWDSVPNYGYTF.